This paragraph covers one T cell receptor beta chain sequence. What antigen it recognizes has not been identified. There are no base qualities to consult, and no much larger clone falls within one base. The data derive from a study of blood T cells in healthy people across ages (dated by TCRdb to the mid-2010s). Regarding the research as a whole: In model experiments, template switching captured roughly one uniquely barcoded TCR beta cDNA molecule for every two T cells. The study analyzed two additional independent replicas of 1 million unique cDNA reads from the same blood draw for two donors, one aged 18 to 30 and one aged 80 or older. To track age-related changes in TCR beta repertoire diversity, the study relied on deep sequencing normalized with unique cDNA molecular identifiers. To avoid experimental bias, donors of different ages were randomly spread across the sequencing lanes. Four age groups were formed from the donors: young (average roughly 15 years), middle-aged (around 41), aged (about 62) and long-lived (about 80).

The library came from 5' RACE. Sequencing was performed on an Illumina HiSeq 2500. The second PCR ran for roughly 7 to 11 cycles and used a J-beta primer mix along with a sample-barcoded 5' primer. A unique molecular identifier was introduced onto each TCR beta cDNA molecule by a template-switch 5' adaptor carrying 12 random nucleotides. Each sample yielded at least 3 million CDR3-containing paired-end reads. All of the RNA was converted into first-strand cDNA using the Mint cDNA synthesis kit, with a TRBC-specific oligonucleotide serving as the primer. After uracil-DNA glycosylase treatment, a first 18-cycle PCR used universal primers M1SS and BC2_uni_R on all cDNA. On the authors' methods: For normalization, 1 million high-quality reads, each with a distinct molecular identifier, were randomly selected from each sample. Reads with shared molecular identifiers were discarded instead of being binned into consensus sequences. MiTCR, run with a Q25 quality threshold and the strictest error-elimination algorithm, handled CDR3 identification, clonotype clustering and error correction. Lower-bound total TCR beta diversity was estimated with a nonparametric unseen species model using Euler transformation. Through fastp at Q25 and MiXCR, TCRdb rebuilt clones from the public reads, retaining in-frame beta chains. A single entry per CDR3 protein holds the most common genes and DNA from its merged rows. TCRdb, not the original authors, processed these V and J calls. The sample table lists some 730,000 distinct CDR3 sequences, 20% to 25% of them with a count of one. Of the sample, 20% to 25% falls within the top ten clones.

Donors were under 40 systemically healthy Caucasian individuals from Russia aged roughly 6 to 90 years. Each donor gave 8 to 10 milliliters of peripheral blood, collected into EDTA-treated Vacutainer tubes. Ficoll-Paque density-gradient centrifugation was used to isolate PBMCs, with at least 7 million obtained per sample. Trizol reagent was used to extract total RNA from the PBMCs, yielding at least 5.5 micrograms per sample. Naive CD45RAhigh/CD27high T cell percentages were measured by flow cytometry on a PBMC aliquot from every donor. Broad study findings and their caveats: Because profiling used bulk unsorted PBMCs, naive and antigen-experienced compartments could not be compared conclusively. Observed TCR beta diversity per million T cells fell roughly linearly with age, and a significant reduction was already apparent by age roughly 40. Estimates of total diversity based on one million sequenced T cells were considered lower bounds and underestimates. Because the CMV infection status of the donors was unknown, age-related changes in expanded clonotypes may potentially have been confounded. Compared with the aged group, the long-lived group had more naive CD4+ T cells, fewer expanded clones and increased TCR diversity, a pattern suggesting age selection. A strong correlation was found between observed TCR beta diversity and the percentage of naive T cells measured by flow cytometry.

This TCR came from a man aged 65-85 years in good health. Sequencing was performed on blood.

The CDR3 in this case is CASTELDTQYF. The DNA sequence is TGTGCCAGTACCGAATTAGATACGCAGTATTTT. The V and J genes are TRBV19 and TRBJ2-3; no D segment can be confidently identified. For CDR1 and CDR2, the germline V gene (reference sequence) lists LNHDA and SQIVND. V gives up 7 bases and J gives up 5 bases, and the segment between their germline ends measures 7 bases. The CDR3 sequence holds 11 residues, the cysteine and phenylalanine included. The retained sequence is limited to the CDR3, 33 bases, with the frame set at the first base.